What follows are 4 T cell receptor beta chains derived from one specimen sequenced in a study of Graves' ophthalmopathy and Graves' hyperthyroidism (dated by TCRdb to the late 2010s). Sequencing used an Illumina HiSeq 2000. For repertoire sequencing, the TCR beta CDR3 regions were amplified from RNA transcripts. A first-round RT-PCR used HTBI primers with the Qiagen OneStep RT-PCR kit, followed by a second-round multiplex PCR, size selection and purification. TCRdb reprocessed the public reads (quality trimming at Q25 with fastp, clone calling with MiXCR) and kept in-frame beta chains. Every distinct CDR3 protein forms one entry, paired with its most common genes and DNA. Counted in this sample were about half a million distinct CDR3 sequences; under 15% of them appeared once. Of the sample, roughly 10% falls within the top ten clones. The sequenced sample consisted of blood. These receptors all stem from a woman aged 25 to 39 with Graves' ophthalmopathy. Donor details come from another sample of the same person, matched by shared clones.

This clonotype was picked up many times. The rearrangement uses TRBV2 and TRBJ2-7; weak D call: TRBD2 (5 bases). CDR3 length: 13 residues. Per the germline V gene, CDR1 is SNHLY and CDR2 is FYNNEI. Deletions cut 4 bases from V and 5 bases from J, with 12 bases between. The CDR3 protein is CASSVRLRDEQYF. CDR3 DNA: TGTGCCAGCAGTGTGAGGCTGCGGGACGAGCAGTACTTC.

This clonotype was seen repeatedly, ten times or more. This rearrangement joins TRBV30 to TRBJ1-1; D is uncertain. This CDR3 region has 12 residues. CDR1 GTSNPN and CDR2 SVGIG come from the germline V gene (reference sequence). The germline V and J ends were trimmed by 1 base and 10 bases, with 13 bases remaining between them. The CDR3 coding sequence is TGTGCCTGGAGTGGTACTCTTACACTAGCTTTCTTT. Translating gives CAWSGTLTLAFF. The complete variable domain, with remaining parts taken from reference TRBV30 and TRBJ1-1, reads SQTIHQWPATLVQPVGSPLSLECTVEGTSNPNLYWYRQAAGRGLQLLFYSVGIGQISSEVPQNLSASRPQDRQFILSSKKLLLSDSGFYLCAWSGTLTLAFFGQGTRLTVV.

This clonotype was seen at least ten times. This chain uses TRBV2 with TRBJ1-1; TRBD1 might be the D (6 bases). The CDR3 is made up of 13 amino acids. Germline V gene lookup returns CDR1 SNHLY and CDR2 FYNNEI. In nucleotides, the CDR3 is TGTGTATACAGGGAGGGGCAGAACACTGAAGCTTTCTTT. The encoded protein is CVYREGQNTEAFF.

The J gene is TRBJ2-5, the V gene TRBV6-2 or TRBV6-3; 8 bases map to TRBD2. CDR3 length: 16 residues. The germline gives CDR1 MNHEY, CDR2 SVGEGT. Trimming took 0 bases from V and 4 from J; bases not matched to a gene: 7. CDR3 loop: CASSYSVPGGGETQYF. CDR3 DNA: TGTGCCAGCAGTTACTCGGTACCGGGAGGGGGAGAGACCCAGTACTTC.